The T cell receptor (beta chain) under discussion was sequenced for a study of cytomegalovirus exposure and HLA in healthy donors. From germline, CDR1 is SGDLS and CDR2 YYNGEE. This CDR3 is built from 16 residues. Between the trimmed V and J ends, which lost 0 bases and 6 bases, there was a span of 15 bases. As regards this clone: Its antigen is unknown.

The PCR contained 60 Vbeta and 13 Jbeta primers. The method was immunoSEQ multiplex PCR; TCRdb's version includes in-frame clones alone and lacks a portion of them. Here the sample spans around 140,000 clones, about three quarters being singletons. Study-wide results and caveats: Whilst most TCR sequences proved rare, a subset of public TCRs occurred across many donors.

The rearrangement links TRBV9 to TRBJ1-4; D is unresolved. Sequenced input: PBMCs. The clonotype originates from a male donor in good health and CMV-seronegative. CDR3 in DNA: TGTGCCAGCAGCGTAGGGGAGACGTGGGCGGATGAAAAACTGTTTTTT. As protein: CASSVGETWADEKLFF.